Following are 19 T cell receptor beta chains from one sample sequenced in a study of cytomegalovirus exposure and HLA in healthy donors. Both 60 Vbeta primers and 13 Jbeta primers went into the PCR. The method was immunoSEQ multiplex PCR; TCRdb's version includes in-frame clones alone and lacks a portion of them. Among about 94,000 clones, over 65% were seen once, and the ten largest hold about a tenth. Sequenced: PBMCs. These receptors all come from a human donor in good health.

In this sample, this clone turned up a few times. The CDR3: CASSIAPGGEGVTQYF. The CDR3 DNA reads as TGCGCCAGCAGCATAGCCCCAGGGGGCGAGGGAGTGACCCAGTACTTC. V and J are TRBV5-1 and TRBJ2-5, with TRBD1 matching over 8 bases. V lost 4 bases, J lost 7 bases, and 15 bases stayed unmatched. Germline CDR1 and CDR2: SGHRS and YFSETQ. This CDR3 is built from 16 residues.

This clone was found once. The CDR3 spells CASSPRGLGTGELFF. As DNA, the CDR3 is TGTGCCAGCTCACCAAGAGGTTTGGGCACCGGGGAGCTGTTTTTT. The J gene is TRBJ2-2, the V gene TRBV18, with D uncertain. Germline values: CDR1 KGHSH, CDR2 LQKENI. This CDR3 region has 15 residues. V lost 2 bases to trimming and J lost 4 bases, with 11 bases between them.

The chain has TRBV29-1 and TRBJ1-5; D uncertain. The V and J ends lost 4 bases and 3 bases respectively, with 7 bases between them. The CDR3 sequence is 12 residues long. Germline-derived CDR1 and CDR2 are SQVTM and ANQGSEA. The CDR3 region is CSVGQLNQPQHF. DNA of the CDR3: TGCAGCGTTGGACAACTCAATCAGCCCCAGCATTTT.

V and J are TRBV5-8 and TRBJ1-1; weak D call: TRBD1 (5 bases). Trimming stripped 4 bases from V and 12 bases from J, with 16 bases between. There are 12 residues in the CDR3. Germline CDR1 reads SGHTS; CDR2 reads YDEGEE. CDR3 loop: CASSLSRVRSFF. DNA of the CDR3: TGTGCCAGCAGCCTGAGCAGGGTCAGATCTTTCTTT.

This chain connects TRBV5-1 to TRBJ2-3; D perhaps matches TRBD2 (6 bases). Between the trimmed V and J ends, which lost 9 bases and 0 bases, there was a span of 17 bases. This CDR3 region has 15 residues. CDR1 SGHRS and CDR2 YFSETQ come from the germline V gene. The CDR3 DNA reads TGCGCCACCACCCCTGGGGGGTCTAGCACAGATACGCAGTATTTT. Translation: CATTPGGSSTDTQYF.

The chain carries TRBV5-6 and TRBJ1-2; 7 bases are a match to TRBD1. With V trimmed by 2 bases and J by 7 bases, 5 bases remained unmatched. This CDR3 contains 13 residues. Germline assignment: CDR1 SGHDT and CDR2 YYEEEE. The CDR3 DNA sequence: TGTGCCAGCAGCTTAACAGGGGCGAGTGGCTACACCTTC. Amino acid sequence: CASSLTGASGYTF.

This clone was detected once. V usage is TRBV6-4 and J usage is TRBJ2-7; 9 bases are shared with TRBD2. There are 14 residues in the CDR3. CDR1 and CDR2 from the germline V gene are MRHNA and SNTAGT. Trimming removed 8 bases from V and 7 bases from J; junction bases left unmatched: 12. CDR3 in DNA: TGTGCCAGCTCGCCCGGCGGGGGGGCGGGGGAGCAGTACTTC. It yields the protein CASSPGGGAGEQYF.

This clone was counted only a few times. This chain links TRBV18 with TRBJ2-7, with D possibly TRBD1 on 6 matching bases. Germline values: CDR1 KGHSH, CDR2 LQKENI. The V and J ends lost 6 bases and 2 bases respectively, with 11 bases between them. The CDR3 has 13 residues. For the CDR3, the DNA is TGTGCCAGCTCGGGCAGGGGCGCCTACGAGCAGTACTTC. Its translation is CASSGRGAYEQYF.

This clone has a handful of counts. The same CDR3 arises from other DNA sequences in this sample as well. The J gene is TRBJ1-4, the V gene TRBV5-4; TRBD1 agrees at 7 bases. This CDR3 is 15 amino acids long. Losses at the gene ends were 4 bases for V and 4 bases for J; bases not matched to a gene: 7. Germline CDR1 is SGHNT and CDR2 is YYREEE (reference sequence). CDR3 DNA sequence: TGTGCCAGCAGCGCGAACAGGGGTCTTAATGAAAAACTGTTTTTT. Its translation: CASSANRGLNEKLFF.

This clone has more than one count but fewer than ten. V usage is TRBV14 and J usage is TRBJ2-1; TRBD2 matches at 14 bases. V trimming: 4 bases; J trimming: 2 bases; junction bases outside the gene matches: 10. The germline gives CDR1 SGHDN, CDR2 FVKESK. CDR3 length equals 19 residues. The CDR3 region has the DNA TGTGCCAGCAGCCCGAGGGGACTAGCGGGAGTAGGACCCTACAATGAGCAGTTCTTC. This encodes CASSPRGLAGVGPYNEQFF.

The chain links TRBV28 to TRBJ2-6; D might be TRBD2 (5 bases). Germline V lookup: CDR1 MDHEN, CDR2 SYDVKM. This CDR3 region has 17 residues. Trimming left V 3 bases short and J 1 base short, with 13 bases between. CDR3 region: CASSFISRGSGANVLTF. For the CDR3, the DNA is TGTGCCAGCAGTTTTATTAGCCGGGGTTCTGGGGCCAACGTCCTGACTTTC.

The gene calls are TRBV7-9 and TRBJ1-2, with D tentatively TRBD1 (5 bases). V was cut by 0 bases and J by 8 bases, with 10 bases left in between. CDR1 is SEHNR and CDR2 is FQNEAQ in the germline V gene (reference sequence). The CDR3 spans 13 residues. CDR3 region: CASSLAQGWGYTF. CDR3 sequence (DNA): TGTGCCAGCAGCTTAGCCCAGGGTTGGGGCTACACCTTC.

There are a few counts of this clone. As DNA, the CDR3 is TGTGCCAGCTCACCAGGTGGAGTCTACGAGCAGTACTTC. Its translation: CASSPGGVYEQYF. The rearrangement links TRBV18 to TRBJ2-7; D uncertain. V shed 2 bases and J shed 3 bases, with 8 bases lying between them. In germline, CDR1 is KGHSH, CDR2 LQKENI. The CDR3 totals 13 residues.

The chain employs TRBV29-1 and TRBJ2-5, with D perhaps TRBD2 (6 bases). Germline-derived CDR1 and CDR2 are SQVTM and ANQGSEA. With 0 bases removed from V and 0 bases from J, the gap between germline ends came to 17 bases. This CDR3 has 17 residues. The CDR3 here is CSVEDSRDWGYQETQYF. As DNA, the CDR3 is TGCAGCGTTGAAGATTCAAGGGACTGGGGGTACCAAGAGACCCAGTACTTC.

The gene calls are TRBV5-6 and TRBJ1-5, with D possibly matching TRBD1 (6 bases). This CDR3 spans 14 amino acids. CDR1 SGHDT and CDR2 YYEEEE come from the germline V gene. Trimming stripped 0 bases from V and 7 bases from J, with 11 bases between. The CDR3 here is CASSLVRGNQPQHF. CDR3 coding DNA: TGTGCCAGCAGCTTGGTGAGGGGGAACCAGCCCCAGCATTTT. The whole variable domain, filled in from reference TRBV5-6 and TRBJ1-5, reads DAGVTQSPTHLIKTRGQQVTLRCSPKSGHDTVSWYQQALGQGPQFIFQYYEEEERQRGNFPDRFSGHQFPNYSSELNVNALLLGDSALYLCASSLVRGNQPQHFGDGTRLSIL.

The rearrangement joins TRBV28 to TRBJ1-2, with 9 bases that match TRBD1. After removal of 6 bases from V and 8 bases from J, the junction contained 10 bases not matched to a gene. CDR3 length: 14 amino acids. Germline CDR1 reads MDHEN; CDR2 reads SYDVKM. DNA for the CDR3: TGTGCCAGCAGCGAAACAGGGGGCCGTTACGGCTACACCTTC. Residues: CASSETGGRYGYTF.

This chain connects TRBV19 to TRBJ1-3; 7 nucleotides agree with TRBD1. The V segment lost 5 bases and the J segment 0 bases; nucleotides outside the gene matches: 1. This CDR3 spans 14 amino acids. Germline V gene lookup returns CDR1 LNHDA and CDR2 SQIVND (reference sequence). The CDR3 nucleotides read TGTGCCAGTAGTTGGGACAGCTCTGGAAACACCATATATTTT. Translating gives CASSWDSSGNTIYF.

V and J are TRBV28 and TRBJ1-2, with D unresolved. The CDR3 is 13 amino acids. Trimming cost V 10 bases and J 0 bases, with 12 bases left between them. CDR1 and CDR2 (germline): MDHEN, SYDVKM. CDR3 sequence reads: CATPAGANYGYTF. DNA of the CDR3: TGTGCCACCCCAGCCGGAGCTAACTATGGCTACACCTTC.

This clone occurred a few times. The chain carries TRBV9 and TRBJ2-1, with D possibly TRBD2 on 5 matching bases. Trimming pared 0 bases from V and 5 bases from J, leaving 15 bases between. This CDR3 comprises 16 residues. Germline lookup yields CDR1 SGDLS and CDR2 YYNGEE. The CDR3 nucleotides are TGTGCCAGCAGCGTAGCTACGAGTTGGCGGGACAATGAGCAGTTCTTC. Translated, it gives CASSVATSWRDNEQFF.